This TCR beta chain derives from a study of low-dose radiotherapy and immunotherapy resistance in tumors. In the study overall: Each fraction given to Cohort 2 every two weeks delivered 1 Gy, and the total reached 13 Gy over 26 weeks.

The treatment that donors received included nivolumab, ipilimumab, aspirin, low-dose cyclophosphamide and low-dose radiotherapy. V dropped 5 bases and J dropped 1 base, with 12 bases sitting between them. The CDR3 runs 15 residues. Alpha and beta chains were covered, as first-strand cDNA relied on TRAV- and TRBV-specific primers. A roughly 20-cycle PCR with a constant-region primer and V-primer adapter amplified TCRs. Amplifying the isolated mRNA was done by in vitro transcription. TCRdb itself ran the reads through MiXCR, one entry per CDR3 protein. The sample records 15,000 to 20,000 distinct CDR3 sequences, approximately 63% being singletons.

This chain uses TRBV12-3 or TRBV12-4 with TRBJ2-1, with D perhaps TRBD2 (6 bases). The clonotype comes from a human donor with advanced metastatic prostate, ovarian, gallbladder or colorectal cancer (not recorded which). This table probably holds off-target reads from a library built for another chain. The DNA of the CDR3 is TGTGCCAGCAGTGATCTAGCGAGGTCCTACAATGAGCAGTTCTTC. This translates into CASSDLARSYNEQFF.